The rows below give T cell receptor beta chains drawn from one sample of a study of cytomegalovirus exposure and HLA in healthy donors. Only in-frame clones appear in the TCRdb table, and some are missing; sequencing was by immunoSEQ multiplex PCR. The table lists 150,000 or so clones, 78% of them singletons. The specimen sequenced was PBMCs. All receptors derive from a woman in her fifties or sixties in good health and CMV-seropositive. The conserved cysteine and the conserved F or W are not part of the CDR3 here. Fields, in order: J gene, V gene, CDR3 protein.

TRBJ1-4	TRBV11-2	ASSLGTVWDEKLF
TRBJ2-7	TRBV15	ATSGGGSSYEQY
TRBJ1-2	TRBV5-6	ASSYMTGNYGYT
TRBJ2-7	TRBV5-1	ASNPGDTPYEQY
TRBJ1-5	TRBV21-1	ASSKDGWGDQPQH
TRBJ2-5	TRBV6-1	ASRVLVETQY
TRBJ2-5	TRBV28	ASSFRPAGTQY
TRBJ2-7	TRBV20-1	SARDSYEQY
TRBJ2-2	TRBV19	AGSPTGANTGELF
TRBJ2-3	TRBV7-2	ASSLRGRGASTDTQY
TRBJ1-2	TRBV7-9	ASSPTGAVGYT
-	TRBV7-2	ASSLVGTRGSDEQY
TRBJ1-1	TRBV10-3	AISEKGRGREEAF